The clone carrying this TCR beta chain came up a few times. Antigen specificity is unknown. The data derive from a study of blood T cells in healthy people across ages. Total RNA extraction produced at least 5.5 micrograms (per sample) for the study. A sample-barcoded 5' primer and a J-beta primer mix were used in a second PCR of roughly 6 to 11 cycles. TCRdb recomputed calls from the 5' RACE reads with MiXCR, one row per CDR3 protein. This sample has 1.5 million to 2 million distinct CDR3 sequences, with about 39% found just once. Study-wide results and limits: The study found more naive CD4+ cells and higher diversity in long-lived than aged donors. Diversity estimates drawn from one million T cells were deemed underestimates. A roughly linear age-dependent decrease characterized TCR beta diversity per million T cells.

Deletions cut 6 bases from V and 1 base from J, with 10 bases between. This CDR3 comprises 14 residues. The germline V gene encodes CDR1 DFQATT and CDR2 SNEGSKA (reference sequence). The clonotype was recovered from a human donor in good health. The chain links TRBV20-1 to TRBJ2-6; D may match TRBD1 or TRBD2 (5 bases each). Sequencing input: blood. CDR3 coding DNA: TGCAGTGCCAACGAGGGGTCTGGGGCCAACGTCCTGACTTTC. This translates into CSANEGSGANVLTF.